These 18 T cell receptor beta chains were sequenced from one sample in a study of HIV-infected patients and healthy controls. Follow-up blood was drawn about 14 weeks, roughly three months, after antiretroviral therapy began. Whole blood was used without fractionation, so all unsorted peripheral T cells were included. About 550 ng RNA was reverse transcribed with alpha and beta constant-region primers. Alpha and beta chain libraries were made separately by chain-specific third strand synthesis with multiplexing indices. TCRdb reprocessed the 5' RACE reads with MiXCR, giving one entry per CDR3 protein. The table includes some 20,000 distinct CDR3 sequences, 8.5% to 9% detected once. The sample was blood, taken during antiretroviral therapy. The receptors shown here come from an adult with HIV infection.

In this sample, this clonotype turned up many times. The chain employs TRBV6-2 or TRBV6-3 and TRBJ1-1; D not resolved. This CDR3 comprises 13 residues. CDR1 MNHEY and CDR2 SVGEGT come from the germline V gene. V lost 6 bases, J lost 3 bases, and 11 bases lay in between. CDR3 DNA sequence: TGTGCCAGCAGAAGTGGCGAACACACTGAAGCTTTCTTT. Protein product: CASRSGEHTEAFF.

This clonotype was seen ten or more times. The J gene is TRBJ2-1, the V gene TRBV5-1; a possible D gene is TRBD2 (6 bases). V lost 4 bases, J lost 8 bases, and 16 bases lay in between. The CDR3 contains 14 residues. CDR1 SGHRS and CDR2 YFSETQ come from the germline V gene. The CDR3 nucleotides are TGCGCCAGCAGCCTGGATACTAGCCTATATGAGCAGTTCTTC. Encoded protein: CASSLDTSLYEQFF. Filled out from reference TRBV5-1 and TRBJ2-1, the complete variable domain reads KAGVTQTPRYLIKTRGQQVTLSCSPISGHRSVSWYQQTPGQGLQFLFEYFSETQRNKGNFPGRFSGRQFSNSRSEMNVSTLELGDSALYLCASSLDTSLYEQFFGPGTRLTVL.

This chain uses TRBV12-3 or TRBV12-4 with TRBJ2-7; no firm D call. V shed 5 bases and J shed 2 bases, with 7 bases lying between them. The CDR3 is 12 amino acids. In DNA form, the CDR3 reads TGTGCCAGCAGTCGCGGCGCCTACGAGCAGTACTTC. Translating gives CASSRGAYEQYF.

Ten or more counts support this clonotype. DNA of the CDR3: TGTGCCAGCAGCCCTCAGAACTATGGCTACACCTTC. It is translated as CASSPQNYGYTF. The chain joins TRBV7-9 to TRBJ1-2, with D unclear. V lost 5 bases and J lost 2, with 6 bases in between. The CDR3 has 12 residues. CDR1 is SEHNR, CDR2 FQNEAQ, per germline (reference sequence).

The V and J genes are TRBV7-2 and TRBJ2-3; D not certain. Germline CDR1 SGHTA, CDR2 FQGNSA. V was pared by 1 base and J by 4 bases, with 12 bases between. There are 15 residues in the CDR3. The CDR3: CASSLDQYSADTQYF. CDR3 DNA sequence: TGTGCCAGCAGCTTAGACCAGTATTCCGCAGATACGCAGTATTTT.

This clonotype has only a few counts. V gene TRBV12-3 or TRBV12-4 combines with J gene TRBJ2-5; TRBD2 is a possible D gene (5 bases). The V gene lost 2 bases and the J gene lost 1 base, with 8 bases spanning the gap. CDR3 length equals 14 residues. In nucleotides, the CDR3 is TGTGCCAGCAGTTTACCGCGGGCCCAAGAGACCCAGTACTTC. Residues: CASSLPRAQETQYF.

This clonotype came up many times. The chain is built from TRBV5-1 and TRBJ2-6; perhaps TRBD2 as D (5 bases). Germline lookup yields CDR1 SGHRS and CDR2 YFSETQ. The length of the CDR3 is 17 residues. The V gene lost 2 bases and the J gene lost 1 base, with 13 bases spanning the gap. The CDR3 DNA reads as TGCGCCAGCAGCTTCTCGGGATTTCGGTCTGGGGCCAACGTCCTGACTTTC. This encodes CASSFSGFRSGANVLTF.

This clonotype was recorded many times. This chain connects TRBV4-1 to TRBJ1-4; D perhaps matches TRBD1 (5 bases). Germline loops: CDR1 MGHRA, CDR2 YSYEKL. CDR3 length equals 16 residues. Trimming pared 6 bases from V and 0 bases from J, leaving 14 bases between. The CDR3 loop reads CASRQTQTATNEKLFF. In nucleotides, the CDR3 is TGCGCCAGCAGACAGACCCAGACAGCAACTAATGAAAAACTGTTTTTT.

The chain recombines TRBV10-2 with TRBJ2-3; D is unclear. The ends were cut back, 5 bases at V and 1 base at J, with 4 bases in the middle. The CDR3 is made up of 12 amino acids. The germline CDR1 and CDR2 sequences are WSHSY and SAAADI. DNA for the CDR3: TGCGCCAGCAGTAGCGGCACAGATACGCAGTATTTT. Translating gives CASSSGTDTQYF.

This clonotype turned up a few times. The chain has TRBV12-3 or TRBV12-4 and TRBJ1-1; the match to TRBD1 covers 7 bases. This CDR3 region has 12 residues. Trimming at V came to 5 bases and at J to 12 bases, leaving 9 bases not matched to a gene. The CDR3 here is CASSIGQAVPFF. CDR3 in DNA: TGTGCCAGCAGTATCGGACAGGCGGTACCTTTCTTT.

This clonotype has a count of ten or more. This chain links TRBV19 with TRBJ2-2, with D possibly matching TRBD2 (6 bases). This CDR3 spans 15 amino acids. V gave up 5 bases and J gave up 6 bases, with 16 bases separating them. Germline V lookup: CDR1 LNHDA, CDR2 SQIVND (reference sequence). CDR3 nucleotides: TGTGCCAGTAGTGCGGGACTCCGACTCCCCGGGGAGCTGTTTTTT. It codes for CASSAGLRLPGELFF.

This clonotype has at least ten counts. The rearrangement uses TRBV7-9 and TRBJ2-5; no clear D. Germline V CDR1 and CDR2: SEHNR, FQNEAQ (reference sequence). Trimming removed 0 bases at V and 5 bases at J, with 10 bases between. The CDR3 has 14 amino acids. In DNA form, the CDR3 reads TGTGCCAGCAGCTTAGCGGCAGGCCTGGAGACCCAGTACTTC. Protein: CASSLAAGLETQYF.

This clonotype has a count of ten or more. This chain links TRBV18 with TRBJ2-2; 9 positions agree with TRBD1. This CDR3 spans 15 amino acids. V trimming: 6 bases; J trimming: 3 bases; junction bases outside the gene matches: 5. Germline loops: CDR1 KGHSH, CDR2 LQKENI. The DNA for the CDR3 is TGTGCCAGCTCGCCAAGACAGGGGGACACCGGGGAGCTGTTTTTT. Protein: CASSPRQGDTGELFF. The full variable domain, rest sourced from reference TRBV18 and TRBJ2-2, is NAGVMQNPRHLVRRRGQEARLRCSPMKGHSHVYWYRQLPEEGLKFMVYLQKENIIDESGMPKERFSAEFPKEGPSILRIQQVVRGDSAAYFCASSPRQGDTGELFFGEGSRLTVL.

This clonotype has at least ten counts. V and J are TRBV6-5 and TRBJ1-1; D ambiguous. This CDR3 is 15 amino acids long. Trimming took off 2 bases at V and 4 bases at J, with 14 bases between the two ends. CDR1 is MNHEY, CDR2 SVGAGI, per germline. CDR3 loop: CASSYEPVGGTEAFF. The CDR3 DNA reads TGTGCCAGCAGTTACGAACCAGTCGGCGGCACTGAAGCTTTCTTT.

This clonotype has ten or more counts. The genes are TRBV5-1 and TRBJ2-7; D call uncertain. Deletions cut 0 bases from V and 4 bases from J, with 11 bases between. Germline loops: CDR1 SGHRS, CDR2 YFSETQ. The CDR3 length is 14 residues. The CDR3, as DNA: TGCGCCAGCAGCTTGGGAGGCGCAGGATACGAGCAGTACTTC. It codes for CASSLGGAGYEQYF.

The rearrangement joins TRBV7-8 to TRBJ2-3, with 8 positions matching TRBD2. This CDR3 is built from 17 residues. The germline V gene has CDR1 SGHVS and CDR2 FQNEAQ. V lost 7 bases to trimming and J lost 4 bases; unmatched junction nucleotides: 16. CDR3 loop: CASTLRVHSGRPDTQYF. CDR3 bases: TGTGCCAGCACCCTCCGCGTGCACAGCGGGAGACCAGATACGCAGTATTTT. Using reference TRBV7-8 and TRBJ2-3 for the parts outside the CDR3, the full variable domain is GAGVSQSPRYKVAKRGQDVALRCDPISGHVSLFWYQQALGQGPEFLTYFQNEAQLDKSGLPSDRFFAERPEGSVSTLKIQRTQQEDSAVYLCASTLRVHSGRPDTQYFGPGTRLTVL.

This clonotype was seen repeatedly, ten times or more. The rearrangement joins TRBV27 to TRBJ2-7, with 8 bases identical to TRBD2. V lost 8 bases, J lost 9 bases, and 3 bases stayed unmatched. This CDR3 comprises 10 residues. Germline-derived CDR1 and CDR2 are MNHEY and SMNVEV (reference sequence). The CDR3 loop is CASGTRGQYF. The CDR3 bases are TGTGCCAGCGGGACTAGAGGGCAGTACTTC.

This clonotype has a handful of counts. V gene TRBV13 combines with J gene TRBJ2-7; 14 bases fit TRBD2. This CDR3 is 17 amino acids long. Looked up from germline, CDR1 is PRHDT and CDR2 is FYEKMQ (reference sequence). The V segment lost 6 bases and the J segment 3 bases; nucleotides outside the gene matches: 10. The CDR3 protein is CASSSGLAGGSNYEQYF. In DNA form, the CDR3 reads TGTGCCAGCAGTTCCGGACTAGCGGGGGGATCGAACTACGAGCAGTACTTC.